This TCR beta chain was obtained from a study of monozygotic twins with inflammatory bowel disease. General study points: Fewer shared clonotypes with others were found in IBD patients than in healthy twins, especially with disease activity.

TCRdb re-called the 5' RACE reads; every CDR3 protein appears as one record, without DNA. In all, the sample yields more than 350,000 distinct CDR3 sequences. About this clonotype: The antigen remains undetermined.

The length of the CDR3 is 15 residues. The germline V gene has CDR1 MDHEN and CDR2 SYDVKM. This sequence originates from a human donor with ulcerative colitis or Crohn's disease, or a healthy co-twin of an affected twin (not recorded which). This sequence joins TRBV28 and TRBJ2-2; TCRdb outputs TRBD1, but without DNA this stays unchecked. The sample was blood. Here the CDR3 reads CACQGGAANTAELFF. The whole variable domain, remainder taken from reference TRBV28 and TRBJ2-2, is DVKVTQSSRYLVKRTGEKVFLECVQDMDHENMFWYRQDPGLGLRLIYFSYDVKMKEKGDIPEGYSVSREKKERFSLILESASTNQTSMYLCACQGGAANTAELFFGEGSRLTVL.